Presented here are 21 T cell receptor beta chains from one specimen sequenced in a study of blood T cells in healthy people across ages. The second PCR ran about 6 to 12 cycles with a sample-barcoded 5' primer and J-beta primers. TCRdb reanalysed the 5' RACE reads using MiXCR and keeps one entry per CDR3 protein. The sample holds over 600,000 distinct CDR3 sequences; approximately 60% are singletons and the top ten take roughly 24%. Sequenced: blood. Receptors originate from a man between 40 and 49 years old in good health.

This clonotype was found many times. The chain couples TRBV9 to TRBJ1-2; no clear D gene. The germline V gene encodes CDR1 SGDLS and CDR2 YYNGEE. The length of the CDR3 is 13 residues. The germline V and J ends were trimmed by 0 bases and 2 bases, with 5 bases remaining between them. CDR3 sequence reads: CASSVEDNYGYTF. The CDR3 coding sequence is TGTGCCAGCAGCGTAGAGGACAACTATGGCTACACCTTC.

CDR3 region: CAISTGTATGELFF. Written as DNA, the CDR3 is TGTGCCATCAGTACCGGGACAGCCACCGGGGAGCTGTTTTTT. The chain has TRBV10-3 and TRBJ2-2; TRBD1 matches 7 bases. Germline V gene lookup returns CDR1 ENHRY and CDR2 SYGVKD. The J segment lost 4 bases and the V segment lost 5 bases, leaving 4 bases of the junction unmatched. The CDR3 is made up of 14 amino acids.

The chain employs TRBV27 and TRBJ2-5; TRBD1 matches at 9 bases. Germline CDR1 reads MNHEY; CDR2 reads SMNVEV (reference sequence). The CDR3 is 14 residues long. After removal of 8 bases from V and 11 bases from J, the junction contained 15 bases not matched to a gene. The CDR3 DNA is TGTGCCAGCGGCAGCGGGACAGGGTATTGGGAGCAGTACTTC. Translation gives CASGSGTGYWEQYF.

The J gene is TRBJ2-7, the V gene TRBV7-9; 7 bases align to TRBD1. V lost 5 bases and J lost 3; bases outside the gene matches: 7. This CDR3 is built from 14 residues. Looked up from germline, CDR1 is SEHNR and CDR2 is FQNEAQ (reference sequence). As DNA, the CDR3 is TGTGCCAGCAGCCAAAGGGACAGAGACTACGAGCAGTACTTC. It is translated as CASSQRDRDYEQYF. Combining the CDR3 with reference TRBV7-9 and TRBJ2-7 gives the whole variable domain DTGVSQNPRHKITKRGQNVTFRCDPISEHNRLYWYRQTLGQGPEFLTYFQNEAQLEKSRLLSDRFSAERPKGSFSTLEIQRTEQGDSAMYLCASSQRDRDYEQYFGPGTRLTVT.

This chain links TRBV5-1 with TRBJ1-2, with D possibly TRBD1 on 6 matching bases. Germline assignment: CDR1 SGHRS and CDR2 YFSETQ. Trimming cost V 4 bases and J 3 bases, with 13 bases left between them. The CDR3 totals 14 residues. DNA of the CDR3: TGCGCCAGCAGCCCCTGGGGGGCGGACTATGGCTACACCTTC. Translation: CASSPWGADYGYTF.

This clonotype has a single count. This CDR3 reads CASSTGAGNEQFF. The CDR3 DNA reads as TGTGCCAGCAGTACCGGGGCTGGCAATGAGCAGTTCTTC. V gene TRBV6-4 combines with J gene TRBJ2-1; the D gene could be TRBD1 or TRBD2 (5 bases each). The CDR3 runs to 13 residues. Per germline, CDR1 MRHNA and CDR2 SNTAGT. V was clipped by 5 bases and J by 6 bases, with 11 bases between them.

J is TRBJ2-7 and V is TRBV29-1; 8 positions agree with TRBD1. Trimming took 7 bases from V and 7 from J; bases not matched to a gene: 9. CDR3 size: 12 residues. From germline, CDR1 is SQVTM and CDR2 ANQGSEA. The CDR3 DNA follows: TGCAGCGGTGGACAGGGCGAGACGGAGCAGTACTTC. Translating it yields CSGGQGETEQYF.

V usage is TRBV7-3 and J usage is TRBJ1-6; a weak D match, TRBD1 (6 bases). Per the germline V gene, CDR1 is SGHTA and CDR2 is FQGTGA. The CDR3 consists of 14 residues. V gave up 3 bases and J gave up 7 bases, with 10 bases separating them. CDR3 loop: CASSFQGQNSPLHF. DNA of the CDR3: TGTGCCAGCAGCTTCCAGGGACAAAATTCACCCCTCCACTTT.

V gene TRBV9 combines with J gene TRBJ2-5, with no clear D. The ends were cut back, 0 bases at V and 4 bases at J, with 10 bases in the middle. This CDR3 is built from 14 residues. CDR1 and CDR2 (germline): SGDLS, YYNGEE. The CDR3 bases are TGTGCCAGCAGCGTAGACGGTAGACGAGAGACCCAGTACTTC. This codes for CASSVDGRRETQYF.

This clonotype was counted a few times. This chain links TRBV20-1 with TRBJ2-7; D perhaps matches TRBD2 (6 bases). Germline V gives CDR1 DFQATT, CDR2 SNEGSKA (reference sequence). V dropped 0 bases and J dropped 3 bases, with 15 bases sitting between them. This CDR3 has 15 residues. The CDR3 DNA reads as TGCAGTGCTAGAGATGATCGGCGGGGAGACTACGAGCAGTACTTC. This sequence encodes CSARDDRRGDYEQYF.

The CDR3: CASNTGRGYTF. The CDR3, as DNA: TGTGCCAGCAACACGGGGCGTGGCTACACCTTC. V is TRBV12-3 or TRBV12-4 and J is TRBJ1-2; a possible D gene is TRBD1 (5 bases). The CDR3 extends over 11 amino acids. The V and J ends lost 7 bases and 7 bases respectively, with 10 bases between them.

This clonotype turned up a few times. The chain links TRBV5-1 to TRBJ2-3; 8 bases line up with TRBD2. The V and J ends lost 4 bases and 5 bases, in that order; junction bases with no gene match: 12. The CDR3 loop spans 16 amino acids. Germline CDR1 reads SGHRS; CDR2 reads YFSETQ. CDR3 in amino acids: CASSASAGVGQDTQYF. The CDR3 DNA reads as TGCGCCAGCAGCGCCTCAGCGGGGGTCGGTCAAGATACGCAGTATTTT.

This CDR3 is CASRSGLDYGYTF. The CDR3 DNA follows: TGTGCCAGCAGAAGCGGGTTGGACTATGGCTACACCTTC. The J gene is TRBJ1-2, the V gene TRBV3-1; no reliable D call. Between the trimmed V and J ends, which lost 6 bases and 3 bases, there was a span of 11 bases. The CDR3 loop spans 13 amino acids. In germline, CDR1 is LGHDT, CDR2 YNNKEL (reference sequence).

In the case of this clonotype: No conserved phenylalanine or tryptophan ends this CDR3, so it is likely a read error. The rearrangement uses TRBV28 and TRBJ2-5; D could derive from TRBD1 or TRBD2 (5 bases each). Per the germline V gene, CDR1 is MDHEN and CDR2 is SYDVKM. The CDR3 spans 14 residues. V lost 2 bases and J lost 5, with 12 bases in between. CDR3 sequence: CASSLTRGRETQYV. The DNA for the CDR3 is TGTGCCAGCAGTTTAACTCGGGGCCGGGAGACCCAGTACGTC.

This clonotype has ten or more counts. The gene calls are TRBV29-1 and TRBJ2-7; the D is unclear. The CDR3 is made up of 13 amino acids. V lost 7 bases and J 0 bases, leaving 13 bases between the germline ends. Per the germline V gene, CDR1 is SQVTM and CDR2 is ANQGSEA. CDR3 bases: TGCAGCGCCGGCGGCTGGACCTCCTACGAGCAGTACTTC. The encoded protein is CSAGGWTSYEQYF.

The J gene is TRBJ2-5, the V gene TRBV4-1; D unclear. The CDR3 has 17 amino acids. Per germline, CDR1 MGHRA and CDR2 YSYEKL. V lost 0 bases, J lost 0 bases, and 14 bases lay in between. CDR3 sequence (DNA): TGCGCCAGCAGCCAAGAGCAGCAGAAATTGTACCAAGAGACCCAGTACTTC. It translates to CASSQEQQKLYQETQYF.

The rearrangement links TRBV12-3 or TRBV12-4 to TRBJ2-3, with D tentatively TRBD2 (6 bases). This CDR3 is 17 amino acids long. V gave up 2 bases and J gave up 8 bases, with 23 bases separating them. The CDR3 bases are TGTGCCAGCAGTTTACCGGGGACTTTCCCACCAATGGGTACGCAGTATTTT. Protein sequence: CASSLPGTFPPMGTQYF.

This clonotype was observed a single time. The chain uses TRBV12-3 or TRBV12-4 and TRBJ2-1; 13 bases map to TRBD2. V lost 5 bases to trimming and J lost 0 bases; unmatched junction nucleotides: 7. This CDR3 comprises 18 residues. This CDR3 is CASSTLGLAGFSYNEQFF. The CDR3 DNA is TGTGCCAGCAGTACCCTGGGACTAGCGGGATTCTCCTACAATGAGCAGTTCTTC.

The genes are TRBV20-1 and TRBJ2-7; D is undetermined. Germline assignment: CDR1 DFQATT and CDR2 SNEGSKA (reference sequence). The V end lost 0 bases, the J end lost 0 bases, and 9 bases lay between the germline ends. The CDR3 sequence is 14 residues long. CDR3 in DNA: TGCAGTGCTAGAGATCGGATTTTCTCCTACGAGCAGTACTTC. It encodes CSARDRIFSYEQYF.

The chain couples TRBV6-1 to TRBJ1-6; 10 bases are shared with TRBD1. The germline CDR1 and CDR2 sequences are MNHNS and SASEGT. With 6 bases clipped from V and 4 bases from J, the junction kept 6 bases outside the gene matches. This CDR3 has 16 amino acids. In nucleotides, the CDR3 is TGTGCCAGCAGCGGGACAGGGGAGCGTTATAATTCACCCCTCCACTTT. It encodes CASSGTGERYNSPLHF.

This chain links TRBV3-1 with TRBJ2-3; perhaps TRBD1 as D (5 bases). Per germline, CDR1 LGHDT and CDR2 YNNKEL (reference sequence). Trimming cost V 0 bases and J 4 bases, with 11 bases left between them. CDR3 size: 15 residues. CDR3 DNA sequence: TGTGCCAGCAGCCAAGATTTCACCAGGGCAGATACGCAGTATTTT. Its translation is CASSQDFTRADTQYF.